Listed here are 5 T cell receptor beta chains from one sample, sequenced in a study of T cell responses to AZD1222 COVID-19 vaccine. Some clones are missing from TCRdb's copy, which holds only in-frame ones; the method was immunoSEQ multiplex PCR. The sample includes 190,000 or so clones, about 88% seen only once; the top ten take about 25%. The source material was peripheral blood, sampled 28 days after the second AZD1222 dose. These receptors all stem from an adult who received the AZD1222 COVID-19 vaccine.

The V call is TRBV5-6, the J call TRBJ2-3; D is uncertain. V was shortened by 0 bases and J by 4 bases, with 6 bases between the two germline ends. The germline V gene has CDR1 SGHDT and CDR2 YYEEEE. The CDR3 is 13 amino acids. The CDR3 coding sequence is TGTGCCAGCAGCTTGGGAGGCCCAGATACGCAGTATTTT. Translation gives CASSLGGPDTQYF.

The chain couples TRBV5-5 to TRBJ2-7; weak D call: TRBD1 (6 bases). V lost 2 bases to trimming and J lost 1 base, with 13 bases between them. The CDR3 sequence is 15 residues long. The germline V gene has CDR1 SGHKS and CDR2 YYEKEE (reference sequence). CDR3 sequence reads: CASSLGDIQSYEQYF. In DNA form, the CDR3 reads TGTGCCAGCAGCTTAGGGGACATCCAGTCCTACGAGCAGTACTTC.

V usage is TRBV7-2 and J usage is TRBJ1-2, with 9 bases that match TRBD1. The ends lost 0 bases at V and 8 bases at J; junction bases unmatched: 10. CDR3 length: 16 amino acids. Germline CDR1 is SGHTA and CDR2 is FQGNSA. CDR3 nucleotides: TGTGCCAGCAGCTTAGCTCGATTAACAGGGGGCGACGGCTACACCTTC. Protein product: CASSLARLTGGDGYTF.

The chain combines TRBV18 with TRBJ2-7, with 7 bases aligning to TRBD1. The V segment lost 3 bases and the J segment 6 bases; nucleotides outside the gene matches: 8. Germline CDR1 and CDR2: KGHSH and LQKENI. This CDR3 has 14 amino acids. The DNA of the CDR3 is TGTGCCAGCTCACCGAGAGGGGGCAAGGTCGAGCAGTACTTC. It yields the protein CASSPRGGKVEQYF.

The chain links TRBV10-3 to TRBJ2-3, with 14 bases lining up with TRBD2. J gave up 5 bases and V 6 bases, and 4 bases lay outside the gene matches. The CDR3 runs to 15 residues. From germline, CDR1 is ENHRY and CDR2 SYGVKD. Written as DNA, the CDR3 is TGTGCCATCAGAGGGACTAGCGGGAGTGTAGATACGCAGTATTTT. Translated: CAIRGTSGSVDTQYF.